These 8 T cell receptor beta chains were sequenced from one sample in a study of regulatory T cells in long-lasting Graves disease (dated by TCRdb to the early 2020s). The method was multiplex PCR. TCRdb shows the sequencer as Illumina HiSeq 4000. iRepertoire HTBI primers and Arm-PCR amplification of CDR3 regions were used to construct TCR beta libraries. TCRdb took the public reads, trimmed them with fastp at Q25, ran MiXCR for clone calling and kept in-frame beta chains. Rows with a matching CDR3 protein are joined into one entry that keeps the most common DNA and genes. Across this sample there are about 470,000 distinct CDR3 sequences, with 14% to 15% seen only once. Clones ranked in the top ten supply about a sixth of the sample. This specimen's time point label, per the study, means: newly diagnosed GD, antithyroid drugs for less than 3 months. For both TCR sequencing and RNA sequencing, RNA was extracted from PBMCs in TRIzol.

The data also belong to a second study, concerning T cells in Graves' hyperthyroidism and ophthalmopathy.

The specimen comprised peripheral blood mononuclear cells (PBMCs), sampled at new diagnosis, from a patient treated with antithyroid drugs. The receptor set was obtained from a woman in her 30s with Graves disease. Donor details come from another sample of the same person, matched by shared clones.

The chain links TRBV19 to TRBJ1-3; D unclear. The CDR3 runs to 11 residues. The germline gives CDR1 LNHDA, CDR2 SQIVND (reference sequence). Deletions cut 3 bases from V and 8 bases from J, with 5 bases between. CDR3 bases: TGTGCCAGTAGTATGGCGGACACCATATATTTT. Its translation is CASSMADTIYF.

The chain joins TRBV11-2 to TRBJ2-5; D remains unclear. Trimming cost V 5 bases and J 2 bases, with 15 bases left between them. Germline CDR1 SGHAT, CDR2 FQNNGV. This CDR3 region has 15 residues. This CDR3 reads CASSPGIQLQETQYF. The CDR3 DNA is TGTGCCAGCAGCCCAGGCATCCAGCTACAAGAGACCCAGTACTTC.

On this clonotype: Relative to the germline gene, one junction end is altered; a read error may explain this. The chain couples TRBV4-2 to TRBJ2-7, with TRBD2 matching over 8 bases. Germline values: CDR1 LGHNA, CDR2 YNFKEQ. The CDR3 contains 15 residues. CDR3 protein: CASGQSGGVYDEQYF. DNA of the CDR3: TGTGCCAGCGGCCAATCCGGGGGGGTATACGACGAGCAGTACTTC.

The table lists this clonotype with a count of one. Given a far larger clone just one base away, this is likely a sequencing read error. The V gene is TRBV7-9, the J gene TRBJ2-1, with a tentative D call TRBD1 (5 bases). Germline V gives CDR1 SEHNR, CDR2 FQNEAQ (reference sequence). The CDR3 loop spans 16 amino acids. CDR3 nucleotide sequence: TGTACCAGCAGTTCAGGGCTATTGAGCTCCTACAATGAGCAGTTCTTC. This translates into CTSSSGLLSSYNEQFF.

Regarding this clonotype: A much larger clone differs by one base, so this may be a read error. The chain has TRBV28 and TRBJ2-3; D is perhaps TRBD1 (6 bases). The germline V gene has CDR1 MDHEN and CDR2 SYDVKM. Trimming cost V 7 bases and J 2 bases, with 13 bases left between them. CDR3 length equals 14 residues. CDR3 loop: CASKPRGNTDTQYF. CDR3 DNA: TGTGCCAGCAAGCCTAGGGGGAACACAGATACGCAGTATTTT.

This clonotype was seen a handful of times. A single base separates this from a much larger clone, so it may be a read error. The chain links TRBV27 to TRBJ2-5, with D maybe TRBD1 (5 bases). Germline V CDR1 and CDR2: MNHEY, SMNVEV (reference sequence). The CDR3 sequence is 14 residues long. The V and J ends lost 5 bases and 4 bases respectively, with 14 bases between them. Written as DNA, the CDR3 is TGTGCCAGCAGTGATCCCAGGGCGCCAGAGACCCAGTACTTC. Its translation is CASSDPRAPETQYF.

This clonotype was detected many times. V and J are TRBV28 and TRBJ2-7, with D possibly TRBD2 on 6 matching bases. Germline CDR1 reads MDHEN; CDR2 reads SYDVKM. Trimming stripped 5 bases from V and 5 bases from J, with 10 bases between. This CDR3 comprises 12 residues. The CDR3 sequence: CASSGRRDEQYF. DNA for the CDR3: TGTGCCAGCAGTGGACGGAGGGACGAGCAGTACTTC. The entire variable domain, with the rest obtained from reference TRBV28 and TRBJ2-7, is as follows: DVKVTQSSRYLVKRTGEKVFLECVQDMDHENMFWYRQDPGLGLRLIYFSYDVKMKEKGDIPEGYSVSREKKERFSLILESASTNQTSMYLCASSGRRDEQYFGPGTRLTVT.

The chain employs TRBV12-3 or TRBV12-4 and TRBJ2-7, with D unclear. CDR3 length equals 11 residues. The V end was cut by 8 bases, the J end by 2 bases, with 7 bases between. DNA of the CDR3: TGTGCCAGCGCAAGAACCTACGAGCAGTACTTC. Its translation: CASARTYEQYF.